The following is a T cell receptor beta chain sequence with its context. Its antigen specificity is not known. No per-base quality is available; no much larger clone lies one base away. These data are taken from a study of blood T cell repertoires in COVID-19 (dated by TCRdb to about 2020). Notes on the research overall: Collaborator samples came from the United States, Italy and Spain and covered acute and convalescent phases of COVID-19. The material from the prospective study consisted of cDNA or gDNA derived from T cells, B-cell-depleted T cells, or PBMCs. Subjects who had been exposed to COVID-19, were actively infected with it, or had recovered from it provided the deeply sampled blood TCRbeta repertoires that made up the dataset. The repertoires were released in a freely available public database meant as a resource for research on the immune response to SARS-CoV-2. The samples were drawn from two sources: the first 160 participants of the ongoing ImmuneRACE study, and fewer than 1,500 subjects contributed by 6 global collaborators. Sample metadata almost always included a de-identified subject ID, COVID-19 status, age in years and sex. Where available, HLA class I and class II types were taken from metadata supplied by the sample provider and were not determined by assay-based typing. The research as a whole found: How much clinical and demographic metadata was included differed by source and by participant, and the metadata was provided uncurated.

Including cysteine and phenylalanine, the CDR3 has 15 amino acids. The read is trimmed to its CDR3 DNA, 45 bases read in frame from base 1. V and J are trimmed by 6 bases and 0 bases, and the gene matches miss 2 bases of the junction. Per the germline V gene, MNHEY is the CDR1 and SVGAGI is the CDR2. One collaborating source in Seattle enrolled patients during active infection and followed them longitudinally through the course of disease. Collaborating institutions collected whole blood in K2EDTA tubes following their own protocols. For TCRbeta analysis, collaborators shipped samples as frozen whole blood, isolated PBMCs, or DNA extracted from either of those sample types. The immunoSEQ Assay, a bias-controlled multiplex PCR, was used to amplify TCRbeta CDR3 regions from genomic DNA. Per the authors' processing: Within the assay, amplification of reference gene primers was used to estimate how many nucleated cells each sample contained. Sequence reads were collapsed and filtered to measure the absolute abundance of every unique TCRbeta CDR3 rearrangement. Productive Simpson clonality was computed per sample as the square root of Simpson's diversity index over productive rearrangements. The immuneACCESS repertoire file appears here via TCRdb, limited to in-frame rearrangements. These files lack a portion of the clones; in checked studies, under half of the deficit traces to unresolved V genes, and the cause of the others is not known. The V and J calls and clone size are taken from that table; D and trimming were inferred from the DNA. The sample table holds fewer than 200,000 clones, of which approximately 87% were seen once. Approximately 12% of the sample lies in the top ten.

The TCR comes from an older woman with COVID-19, enrolled during active disease. The rearrangement joined TRBV6-5 to TRBJ1-3; 10 central bases correspond to TRBD1. What was sequenced was peripheral blood. The CDR3 has the sequence CASRRDRGSGNTIYF. The sequence in DNA is TGTGCCAGCAGACGGGACAGGGGCTCTGGAAACACCATATATTTT.